A single sample is the source of the 27 T cell receptor beta chains below, sequenced in a study of CD8 T cells in ankylosing spondylitis. TCRdb ran MiXCR on the 5' RACE reads and lists one entry per CDR3 protein. The top ten hold roughly 5% of the sample, which has 200,000 to 250,000 distinct CDR3 sequences, over 7% seen once. Source material: blood, either unsorted or a sorted T cell fraction (not recorded which). These receptors originate from a female donor with ankylosing spondylitis or in good health (not recorded which).

The sample holds many counts of this clonotype. This chain joins TRBV12-3 or TRBV12-4 and TRBJ2-1; possible D gene TRBD2, 6 bases. V dropped 3 bases and J dropped 3 bases, with 18 bases sitting between them. This CDR3 is built from 17 residues. The CDR3 DNA sequence: TGTGCCAGCAGTTTCCCTAATTGGGGGGAGAACTACAATGAGCAGTTCTTC. Translating gives CASSFPNWGENYNEQFF.

In this sample, this clonotype turned up a few times. Since a much larger clone is just one base distant, this may be a read error. The V and J genes are TRBV15 and TRBJ1-2, with D perhaps matching TRBD1 (6 bases). This CDR3 has 13 amino acids. Germline V gene data show CDR1 as LNHNV and CDR2 as YYDKDF (reference sequence). CDR3 amino acids: CATSSRQAYGHTF. In DNA form, the CDR3 reads TGTGCCACCAGCAGCCGACAGGCCTATGGCCACACCTTC.

This clonotype was seen more than once but under ten times. The genes are TRBV24-1 and TRBJ2-1, with D possibly TRBD2 on 6 matching bases. There are 15 residues in the CDR3. The germline V gene encodes CDR1 KGHDR and CDR2 SFDVKD. Trimming took 3 bases from V and 9 from J, leaving 17 bases between them. The CDR3 DNA is TGTGCCACCAGTGATCCAGCCGGGACTCCGAGTGAGCAGTTCTTC. This encodes CATSDPAGTPSEQFF.

The sample holds many counts of this clonotype. The chain carries TRBV29-1 and TRBJ2-5; TRBD2 agrees at 7 bases. There are 14 residues in the CDR3. The V gene's germline CDR1 is SQVTM and CDR2 ANQGSEA. V trimming: 5 bases; J trimming: 1 base; junction bases outside the gene matches: 7. This chain's CDR3 is CSVRRLAVQETQYF. CDR3 DNA sequence: TGCAGCGTTCGGAGGCTAGCGGTCCAAGAGACCCAGTACTTC.

This clonotype has a count of ten or more. V and J are TRBV20-1 and TRBJ2-7; D unclear. This CDR3 has 13 residues. Germline assignment: CDR1 DFQATT and CDR2 SNEGSKA (reference sequence). V was shortened by 5 bases and J by 5 bases, with 16 bases between the two germline ends. CDR3 loop: CSALQRVLDEQYF. DNA for the CDR3: TGCAGTGCTCTCCAACGGGTTCTGGACGAGCAGTACTTC.

The rearrangement uses TRBV29-1 and TRBJ1-6; 11 nucleotides agree with TRBD1. J gave up 8 bases and V 6 bases, and 3 bases lay outside the gene matches. Germline V lookup: CDR1 SQVTM, CDR2 ANQGSEA. This CDR3 has 13 amino acids. The CDR3 protein is CSVRDRGDSPLHF. In DNA, the CDR3 is TGCAGCGTACGGGACAGGGGGGATTCACCCCTCCACTTT.

This clonotype was counted many times. The chain recombines TRBV30 with TRBJ2-5; a possible D gene is TRBD2 (6 bases). V lost 5 bases and J 5 bases, leaving 9 bases between the germline ends. The CDR3 sequence is 11 residues long. Germline CDR1 is GTSNPN and CDR2 is SVGIG (reference sequence). The CDR3 DNA reads TGTGCCTGGCGACTAGGGGAGACCCAGTACTTC. This encodes CAWRLGETQYF.

This clonotype was seen more than once but under ten times. This rearrangement joins TRBV27 to TRBJ1-5, with TRBD1 matching 9 bases. After removal of 8 bases from V and 6 bases from J, the junction contained 8 bases not matched to a gene. Germline loops: CDR1 MNHEY, CDR2 SMNVEV (reference sequence). There are 14 residues in the CDR3. In nucleotides, the CDR3 is TGTGCCAGCGGTACAGGGGGCGTGGGTCAGCCCCAGCATTTT. This translates into CASGTGGVGQPQHF.

With regard to this clonotype: Since the CDR3 does not end with the conserved phenylalanine or tryptophan, this likely comes from a read error. The rearrangement links TRBV11-2 to TRBJ1-2; D unresolved. This CDR3 comprises 12 residues. Germline-derived CDR1 and CDR2 are SGHAT and FQNNGV. The V end lost 5 bases, the J end lost 8 bases, and 12 bases lay between the germline ends. The CDR3 nucleotides are TGTGCCAGCAGCCGGACGACGGAAGGCTACACCCTC. Translated, it gives CASSRTTEGYTL.

This clonotype was counted at least ten times. The genes are TRBV29-1 and TRBJ2-7, with D perhaps assigned TRBD1 or TRBD2 (6 bases each). Germline V gives CDR1 SQVTM, CDR2 ANQGSEA. This CDR3 has 15 residues. V was pared by 4 bases and J by 5 bases, with 21 bases between. CDR3 loop: CSVVYGGGTRDEQYF. The CDR3 bases are TGCAGCGTTGTATATGGGGGCGGGACAAGAGACGAGCAGTACTTC.

This clonotype has ten or more counts. This chain uses TRBV12-5 with TRBJ2-1; no firm D call. This CDR3 contains 14 residues. V gave up 3 bases and J gave up 5 bases, with 11 bases separating them. CDR1 and CDR2 (germline): LGHNT, FRNRAP. CDR3 protein: CASGFGSSHNEQFF. CDR3 in DNA: TGTGCTAGTGGTTTCGGTAGCAGTCACAATGAGCAGTTCTTC.

Details on this clonotype: The junction does not match germline at one end; this may be a read error. The chain employs TRBV7-2 and TRBJ2-6, with TRBD1 matching 7 bases. The CDR3 loop spans 15 amino acids. Germline CDR1 SGHTA, CDR2 FQGNSA. CDR3 nucleotides: TGTGCCAGCAGCCCCGACAGGGTTGGGGCCAACGTCCCGACTTTC. It encodes CASSPDRVGANVPTF. The full variable domain, completed using reference TRBV7-2 and TRBJ2-6, is GAGVSQSPSNKVTEKGKDVELRCDPISGHTALYWYRQSLGQGLEFLIYFQGNSAPDKSGLPSDRFSAERTGGSVSTLTIQRTQQEDSAVYLCASSPDRVGANVPTFGAGSRLTVL.

This chain joins TRBV7-2 and TRBJ2-5; 7 bases are a match to TRBD2. Germline CDR1 is SGHTA and CDR2 is FQGNSA. The ends lost 0 bases at V and 2 bases at J; junction bases unmatched: 6. CDR3 length: 16 amino acids. For the CDR3, the DNA is TGTGCCAGCAGCTTAGCGGTAGCGGGCCAACAAGAGACCCAGTACTTC. Its protein product is CASSLAVAGQQETQYF.

This rearrangement joins TRBV7-2 to TRBJ1-3; 7 bases agree with TRBD1. Germline CDR1 reads SGHTA; CDR2 reads FQGNSA. CDR3 length equals 16 residues. V dropped 5 bases and J dropped 4; count of bases not matched to a gene: 11. CDR3 loop: CASSPFRGARGNTIYF. CDR3 coding DNA: TGTGCCAGCAGCCCATTCAGGGGGGCGCGGGGAAACACCATATATTTT. Based on the CDR3 plus reference TRBV7-2 and TRBJ1-3, the full variable domain is GAGVSQSPSNKVTEKGKDVELRCDPISGHTALYWYRQSLGQGLEFLIYFQGNSAPDKSGLPSDRFSAERTGGSVSTLTIQRTQQEDSAVYLCASSPFRGARGNTIYFGEGSWLTVV.

This clonotype was counted ten times or more. The chain couples TRBV7-2 to TRBJ2-7, with TRBD2 matching over 12 bases. The trim removed 6 bases at V and 4 bases at J, leaving 7 bases unmatched. CDR3 size: 15 residues. Germline V gives CDR1 SGHTA, CDR2 FQGNSA. CDR3 sequence (DNA): TGTGCCAGCAGACCAGGACTAGCGGGGAAATACGAGCAGTACTTC. Translating it yields CASRPGLAGKYEQYF.

This clonotype was recorded many times. V gene TRBV7-9 combines with J gene TRBJ1-4; D unresolved. Germline V gives CDR1 SEHNR, CDR2 FQNEAQ (reference sequence). V was clipped by 5 bases and J by 2 bases, with 18 bases between them. This CDR3 comprises 17 residues. CDR3 residues: CASSDGLVSLTNEKLFF. Written as DNA, the CDR3 is TGTGCCAGCAGCGATGGGCTAGTGTCTTTGACTAATGAAAAACTGTTTTTT.

In this sample, this clonotype turned up many times. The chain combines TRBV27 with TRBJ1-2; no firm D call. Trimming removed 5 bases at V and 4 bases at J, with 11 bases between. CDR3 length: 13 residues. CDR1 is MNHEY and CDR2 is SMNVEV in the germline V gene (reference sequence). The CDR3 DNA reads TGTGCCAGCAGTGCCGGGGTCTTCTATGGCTACACCTTC. Translation gives CASSAGVFYGYTF.

In this sample, this clonotype turned up many times. The chain employs TRBV20-1 and TRBJ2-7; 13 bases are shared with TRBD2. The junction had 4 bases not matched to a gene; V was cut back by 2 bases and J by 3 bases. CDR1 is DFQATT, CDR2 SNEGSKA, per germline (reference sequence). The CDR3 totals 15 residues. The CDR3 region has the DNA TGCAGTGCTAGAACCGGACTAGCGGGAGACTACGAGCAGTACTTC. Protein product: CSARTGLAGDYEQYF.

The chain has TRBV7-9 and TRBJ1-3; D gene ambiguous. The CDR3 sequence is 14 residues long. Germline V CDR1 and CDR2: SEHNR, FQNEAQ (reference sequence). V gave up 2 bases and J gave up 4 bases, with 9 bases separating them. As DNA, the CDR3 is TGTGCCAGCAGCTTAATCGGGAGGGGAAACACCATATATTTT. Translated, it gives CASSLIGRGNTIYF. The full variable domain, its missing parts supplied by reference TRBV7-9 and TRBJ1-3, is DTGVSQNPRHKITKRGQNVTFRCDPISEHNRLYWYRQTLGQGPEFLTYFQNEAQLEKSRLLSDRFSAERPKGSFSTLEIQRTEQGDSAMYLCASSLIGRGNTIYFGEGSWLTVV.

This clonotype has a count of ten or more. The chain links TRBV20-1 to TRBJ2-3, with TRBD1 matching over 7 bases. CDR1 is DFQATT and CDR2 is SNEGSKA in the germline V gene (reference sequence). The CDR3 is made up of 14 amino acids. V lost 2 bases and J lost 2; bases outside the gene matches: 4. The CDR3 DNA is TGCAGTGCTAGATGGGACAGATCCACAGATACGCAGTATTTT. It translates to CSARWDRSTDTQYF.

This clonotype was recorded at least ten times. The chain carries TRBV6-5 and TRBJ2-1, with 9 nucleotides matching TRBD2. The CDR3 is made up of 13 amino acids. Germline V lookup: CDR1 MNHEY, CDR2 SVGAGI. With V trimmed by 5 bases and J by 7 bases, 3 bases remained unmatched. Here the CDR3 DNA reads TGTGCCAGCAGTGGAGCGGGGGGAAATGAGCAGTTCTTC. Its protein is CASSGAGGNEQFF.

This clonotype came up many times. The chain joins TRBV6-1 to TRBJ2-2; the D gene is possibly TRBD1 (6 bases). Germline CDR1 MNHNS, CDR2 SASEGT. This CDR3 is built from 14 residues. V was trimmed by 9 bases and J by 3 bases, leaving 14 bases between them. DNA of the CDR3: TGTGCCAGTCTCCCAGGGGTTTACACCGGGGAGCTGTTTTTT. Amino acids: CASLPGVYTGELFF.

There are many counts of this clonotype. The chain recombines TRBV28 with TRBJ1-1; no reliable D call. The CDR3 covers 15 residues. Germline V gene sequence: CDR1 MDHEN, CDR2 SYDVKM. The V and J ends lost 5 bases and 1 base respectively, with 14 bases between them. The CDR3 region has the DNA TGTGCCAGCAGTAACGGAGGACCGCAGAACACTGAAGCTTTCTTT. It encodes CASSNGGPQNTEAFF.

This clonotype was seen more than once but under ten times. This chain links TRBV6-2 or TRBV6-3 with TRBJ1-2; the D is unclear. V shed 4 bases and J shed 4 bases, with 13 bases lying between them. This CDR3 is 14 amino acids long. Germline V gives CDR1 MNHEY, CDR2 SVGEGT. The CDR3 loop is CASSFYLQTYGYTF. The CDR3 DNA is TGTGCCAGCAGTTTCTATCTCCAGACCTATGGCTACACCTTC.

The table lists this clonotype with many counts. The rearrangement uses TRBV12-3 or TRBV12-4 and TRBJ2-3, with D possibly being TRBD2 (6 bases). With 1 base removed from V and 13 bases from J, the gap between germline ends came to 9 bases. CDR3 length: 11 residues. DNA for the CDR3: TGTGCCAGCAGTTTAGGAGGGGAGGAGTATTTT. This codes for CASSLGGEEYF.

This clonotype was recorded at least ten times. V usage is TRBV5-6 and J usage is TRBJ2-1, with D possibly being TRBD2 (6 bases). The CDR3 extends over 14 amino acids. CDR1 is SGHDT and CDR2 is YYEEEE in the germline V gene. V was clipped by 5 bases and J by 1 base, with 10 bases between them. In DNA, the CDR3 is TGTGCCAGCAGTAGCGGACTTTCCTACAATGAGCAGTTCTTC. This encodes CASSSGLSYNEQFF.

Ten or more counts support this clonotype. The chain recombines TRBV29-1 with TRBJ2-1, with unresolved D. In germline, CDR1 is SQVTM, CDR2 ANQGSEA. Trimming took 0 bases from V and 10 from J, leaving 7 bases between them. The CDR3 contains 11 residues. In DNA, the CDR3 is TGCAGCGTTGAAGATATAGGGGAGCAGTTCTTC. As protein: CSVEDIGEQFF.